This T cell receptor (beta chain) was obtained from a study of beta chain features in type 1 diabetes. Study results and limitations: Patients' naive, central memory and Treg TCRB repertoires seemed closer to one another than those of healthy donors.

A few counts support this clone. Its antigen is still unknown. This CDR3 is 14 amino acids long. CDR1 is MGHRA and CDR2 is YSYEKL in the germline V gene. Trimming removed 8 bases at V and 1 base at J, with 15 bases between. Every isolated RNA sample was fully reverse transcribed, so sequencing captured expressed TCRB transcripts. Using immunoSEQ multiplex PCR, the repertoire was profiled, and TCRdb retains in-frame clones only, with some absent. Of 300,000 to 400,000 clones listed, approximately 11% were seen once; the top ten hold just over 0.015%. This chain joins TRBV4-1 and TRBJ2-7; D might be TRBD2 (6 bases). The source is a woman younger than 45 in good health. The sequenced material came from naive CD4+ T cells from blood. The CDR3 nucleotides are TGCGCCAGCCGCGGGACCGGGACGTCCTACGAGCAGTACTTC. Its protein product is CASRGTGTSYEQYF.